What follows are 24 T cell receptor beta chains derived from one specimen sequenced in a study of cytomegalovirus exposure and HLA in healthy donors. Assay: immunoSEQ multiplex PCR; the TCRdb copy retains only in-frame clones and omits some. The profile shows some 210,000 clones, over 75% of them singletons. The sample consisted of PBMCs. The receptors originated from a young woman in good health and CMV-seropositive.

This chain connects TRBV10-2 to TRBJ1-2; D might be TRBD1 (5 bases). The germline gives CDR1 WSHSY, CDR2 SAAADI. Trimming shortened V by 7 bases and J by 5 bases, and 14 bases separated the two germline ends. The CDR3 spans 13 residues. This CDR3 reads CASNPTAGYGYTF. The CDR3 bases are TGCGCCAGCAACCCGACAGCCGGGTATGGCTACACCTTC.

The DNA of the CDR3 is TGTGCCAGTAGTACCGGACAGGGGGCTTACTTGAACACTGAAGCTTTCTTT. It is translated as CASSTGQGAYLNTEAFF. The chain joins TRBV19 to TRBJ1-1; 11 bases are a match to TRBD1. CDR1 and CDR2 (germline): LNHDA, SQIVND (reference sequence). Trimming removed 4 bases from V and 0 bases from J; junction bases left unmatched: 7. CDR3 length: 17 residues.

The rearrangement links TRBV11-2 to TRBJ2-7; 7 bases agree with TRBD1. The germline CDR1 and CDR2 sequences are SGHAT and FQNNGV. Trimming at V came to 2 bases and at J to 2 bases, leaving 3 bases not matched to a gene. There are 14 residues in the CDR3. CDR3 nucleotide sequence: TGTGCCAGCAGCTTACGGACAGGAACCTACGAGCAGTACTTC. It translates to CASSLRTGTYEQYF. The full variable domain, completed using reference TRBV11-2 and TRBJ2-7, is EAGVAQSPRYKIIEKRQSVAFWCNPISGHATLYWYQQILGQGPKLLIQFQNNGVVDDSQLPKDRFSAERLKGVDSTLKIQPAKLEDSAVYLCASSLRTGTYEQYFGPGTRLTVT.

This clone was recorded once. The chain recombines TRBV7-6 with TRBJ2-1, with 11 bases that match TRBD2. Germline V gives CDR1 SGHVS, CDR2 FNYEAQ. This CDR3 contains 15 residues. Losses at the gene ends were 4 bases for V and 3 bases for J; bases not matched to a gene: 2. The CDR3 sequence: CASSSGTSGYNEQFF. The CDR3 bases are TGTGCCAGCAGCTCCGGGACTAGCGGCTACAATGAGCAGTTCTTC.

The V and J genes are TRBV7-9 and TRBJ2-5; perhaps TRBD2 as D (6 bases). Germline loops: CDR1 SEHNR, CDR2 FQNEAQ (reference sequence). The V and J ends lost 3 bases and 3 bases respectively, with 14 bases between them. This CDR3 spans 15 amino acids. The CDR3 region is CASSFYLGGEETQYF. For the CDR3, the DNA is TGTGCCAGCAGCTTCTACTTAGGAGGGGAAGAGACCCAGTACTTC.

This clone came up once. The chain has TRBV5-6 and TRBJ2-7; D is perhaps TRBD2 (6 bases). Looked up from germline, CDR1 is SGHDT and CDR2 is YYEEEE. The CDR3 is made up of 19 amino acids. With 3 bases removed from V and 8 bases from J, the gap between germline ends came to 33 bases. The CDR3: CASSSLRLGEHRGYEKQYF. Here the CDR3 DNA reads TGTGCCAGCAGCTCCCTTAGACTAGGAGAGCATCGCGGCTACGAAAAGCAGTACTTC.

Only one count was recorded for this clone. The chain combines TRBV6-5 with TRBJ2-3, with D hard to call. Germline V gives CDR1 MNHEY, CDR2 SVGAGI. Deletions cut 8 bases from V and 0 bases from J, with 12 bases between. CDR3 size: 14 residues. CDR3 DNA sequence: TGTGCCAGCTCCCGCGGCACTAGCACAGATACGCAGTATTTT. Translated: CASSRGTSTDTQYF.

J is TRBJ2-2 and V is TRBV2, with 8 bases that match TRBD2. The trim removed 6 bases at V and 5 bases at J, leaving 8 bases unmatched. Germline V gives CDR1 SNHLY, CDR2 FYNNEI. The CDR3 sequence is 15 residues long. The chain's CDR3 is CASRKGTSSTGELFF. The CDR3 region has the DNA TGTGCCAGCAGGAAGGGGACTAGTTCTACCGGGGAGCTGTTTTTT.

This clone has just one count. This chain uses TRBV5-1 with TRBJ2-2, with D maybe TRBD2 (5 bases). Germline V gives CDR1 SGHRS, CDR2 YFSETQ. The CDR3 contains 14 residues. Trimming took off 2 bases at V and 7 bases at J, with 12 bases between the two ends. CDR3 sequence: CASSLGGSSGELFF. The DNA of the CDR3 is TGCGCCAGCAGCTTAGGTGGGAGTAGCGGGGAGCTGTTTTTT. Combining the CDR3 with reference TRBV5-1 and TRBJ2-2 gives the whole variable domain KAGVTQTPRYLIKTRGQQVTLSCSPISGHRSVSWYQQTPGQGLQFLFEYFSETQRNKGNFPGRFSGRQFSNSRSEMNVSTLELGDSALYLCASSLGGSSGELFFGEGSRLTVL.

J is TRBJ2-7 and V is TRBV23-1, with D possibly being TRBD1 (6 bases). TRBV23-1 qualifies as an ORF whose function is uncertain. The length of the CDR3 is 17 residues. V was cut by 2 bases and J by 4 bases, with 21 bases left in between. DNA for the CDR3: TGCGCCAGCAGTCAAGGGACACCCCTACGGTTTAATTACGAGCAGTACTTC. The encoded protein is CASSQGTPLRFNYEQYF.

V and J are TRBV6-6 and TRBJ2-5; TRBD2 aligns across 7 bases. The trim removed 2 bases at V and 5 bases at J, leaving 8 bases unmatched. In germline, CDR1 is MNHNY, CDR2 SVGAGI (reference sequence). The CDR3 contains 15 residues. CDR3 protein: CASSYLGEGPETQYF. The CDR3, as DNA: TGTGCCAGCAGTTACCTCGGGGAGGGCCCGGAGACCCAGTACTTC.

The rearrangement links TRBV2 to TRBJ2-7, with a possible D match to TRBD2 (5 bases). CDR3 length: 13 amino acids. Trimming left V 0 bases short and J 6 bases short, with 9 bases between. Germline V CDR1 and CDR2: SNHLY, FYNNEI. CDR3 nucleotide sequence: TGTGCCAGCAGTGAAGCGCTTCGGGGCGAGCAGTACTTC. Amino acid sequence: CASSEALRGEQYF.

A remark on this clone: Other DNA sequences in this sample translate to the same CDR3. The gene calls are TRBV30 and TRBJ2-5; 7 positions agree with TRBD2. V dropped 1 base and J dropped 5; count of bases not matched to a gene: 7. The CDR3 totals 14 residues. Germline CDR1 GTSNPN, CDR2 SVGIG (reference sequence). CDR3 region: CAWSGVRGGETQYF. The CDR3 DNA reads TGTGCCTGGAGTGGGGTTCGGGGAGGGGAGACCCAGTACTTC.

J is TRBJ2-2 and V is TRBV19; 8 bases fit TRBD1. CDR3 length: 14 amino acids. The ends lost 8 bases at V and 1 base at J; junction bases unmatched: 3. Germline-derived CDR1 and CDR2 are LNHDA and SQIVND (reference sequence). CDR3 in amino acids: CASLGTGNTGELFF. CDR3 bases: TGTGCCAGTCTGGGGACAGGGAACACCGGGGAGCTGTTTTTT.

The CDR3, as DNA: TGCGCCAGCAGCCAAGGGACAGGGACGATCTCAGCTTTCTTT. Encoded protein: CASSQGTGTISAFF. This chain connects TRBV4-1 to TRBJ1-1; 8 bases are a match to TRBD1. The CDR3 is 14 amino acids. V lost 1 base and J lost 10; bases outside the gene matches: 8. Germline values: CDR1 MGHRA, CDR2 YSYEKL.

About this clone: One end of the junction fails to match germline, which may point to a read error. The chain joins TRBV28 to TRBJ2-1; 11 nucleotides agree with TRBD2. The CDR3 consists of 15 residues. Germline lookup yields CDR1 MDHEN and CDR2 SYDVKM. Here the CDR3 DNA reads TGTGCCACCAGTGGGGGACTAGCGGCCCTCAATGAGCAGTTCTTC. It is translated as CATSGGLAALNEQFF. The variable domain in full, completed from reference TRBV28 and TRBJ2-1, reads DVKVTQSSRYLVKRTGEKVFLECVQDMDHENMFWYRQDPGLGLRLIYFSYDVKMKEKGDIPEGYSVSREKKERFSLILESASTNQTSMYLCATSGGLAALNEQFFGPGTRLTVL.

This rearrangement joins TRBV28 to TRBJ1-1; D is ambiguous. Germline CDR1 reads MDHEN; CDR2 reads SYDVKM. The CDR3 has 12 residues. V lost 3 bases, J lost 5 bases, and 7 bases lay in between. This CDR3 reads CASSLVRTEAFF. In DNA form, the CDR3 reads TGTGCCAGCAGTTTGGTCAGAACTGAAGCTTTCTTT.

The genes are TRBV5-6 and TRBJ1-1; D might be TRBD1 (5 bases). The V end was cut by 1 base, the J end by 0 bases, with 19 bases between. The CDR3 consists of 18 residues. The V gene's germline CDR1 is SGHDT and CDR2 YYEEEE. The CDR3 DNA sequence: TGTGCCAGCAGCTTGCCTCTTGGGGGGAGCCGGGTGAACACTGAAGCTTTCTTT. Amino acid sequence: CASSLPLGGSRVNTEAFF.

V usage is TRBV27 and J usage is TRBJ2-7, with D possibly being TRBD1 (8 bases). V lost 8 bases and J 3 bases, leaving 17 bases between the germline ends. The CDR3 contains 14 residues. The germline CDR1 and CDR2 sequences are MNHEY and SMNVEV (reference sequence). The CDR3 region is CASGRQGRGYEQYF. The CDR3, as DNA: TGTGCCAGCGGAAGACAGGGGAGGGGCTACGAGCAGTACTTC.

The chain is built from TRBV2 and TRBJ2-7; no clear D. The germline gives CDR1 SNHLY, CDR2 FYNNEI. The V and J ends lost 4 bases and 2 bases respectively, with 15 bases between them. The CDR3 is 15 residues long. In DNA form, the CDR3 reads TGTGCCAGCAGTGGGCAGATATCCTCAGCCTACGAGCAGTACTTC. This sequence encodes CASSGQISSAYEQYF.

This rearrangement joins TRBV15 to TRBJ2-4; maybe TRBD1 (6 bases). Trimming pared 1 base from V and 0 bases from J, leaving 13 bases between. Germline V gene data show CDR1 as LNHNV and CDR2 as YYDKDF (reference sequence). The CDR3 is 17 residues long. The CDR3 loop is CATSRVGQGLAKNIQYF. The CDR3 nucleotides read TGTGCCACCAGCAGAGTCGGCCAGGGGTTAGCCAAAAACATTCAGTACTTC.

CDR3 sequence: CASSFSGVPTEAFF. Written as DNA, the CDR3 is TGCGCCAGCAGCTTTTCGGGGGTCCCCACTGAAGCTTTCTTT. The chain uses TRBV5-1 and TRBJ1-1, with D maybe TRBD1 (5 bases). Trimming removed 2 bases from V and 4 bases from J, with 12 bases in between. This CDR3 spans 14 amino acids. From germline, CDR1 is SGHRS and CDR2 YFSETQ.

This chain connects TRBV29-1 to TRBJ2-7, with a tentative D call TRBD1 (5 bases). This CDR3 comprises 11 residues. Germline CDR1 and CDR2: SQVTM and ANQGSEA. V gave up 4 bases and J gave up 7 bases, with 11 bases separating them. As DNA, the CDR3 is TGCAGCGTTGGACAGAGACTTGAGCAGTACTTC. Translating gives CSVGQRLEQYF.

The V and J genes are TRBV28 and TRBJ1-2; 9 nucleotides line up with TRBD1. The CDR3 extends over 13 amino acids. Germline CDR1 reads MDHEN; CDR2 reads SYDVKM. The ends lost 5 bases at V and 8 bases at J; junction bases unmatched: 6. The CDR3 DNA reads as TGTGCCAGCAGTATACTGACAGGGGGGGGCTACACCTTC. As protein: CASSILTGGGYTF.